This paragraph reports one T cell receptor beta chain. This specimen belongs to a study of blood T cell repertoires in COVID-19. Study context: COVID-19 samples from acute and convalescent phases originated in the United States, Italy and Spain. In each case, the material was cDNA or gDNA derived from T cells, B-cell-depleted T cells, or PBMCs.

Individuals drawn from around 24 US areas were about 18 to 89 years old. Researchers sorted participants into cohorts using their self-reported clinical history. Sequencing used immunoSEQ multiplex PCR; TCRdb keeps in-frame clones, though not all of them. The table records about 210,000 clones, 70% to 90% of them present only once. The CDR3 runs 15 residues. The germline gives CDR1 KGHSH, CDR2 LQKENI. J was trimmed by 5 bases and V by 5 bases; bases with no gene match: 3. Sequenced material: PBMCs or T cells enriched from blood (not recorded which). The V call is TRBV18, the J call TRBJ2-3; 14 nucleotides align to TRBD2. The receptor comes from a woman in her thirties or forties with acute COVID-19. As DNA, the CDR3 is TGTGCCAGCTCAACGGGACTAGCGGGAGTAGATACGCAGTATTTT. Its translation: CASSTGLAGVDTQYF. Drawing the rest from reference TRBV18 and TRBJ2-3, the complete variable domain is NAGVMQNPRHLVRRRGQEARLRCSPMKGHSHVYWYRQLPEEGLKFMVYLQKENIIDESGMPKERFSAEFPKEGPSILRIQQVVRGDSAAYFCASSTGLAGVDTQYFGPGTRLTVL.